This T cell receptor (beta chain) originates from a study of blood T cells in healthy people across ages. RNA extraction gave at least 5.5 micrograms of total RNA per sample. A few counts support this clonotype. Looked up from germline, CDR1 is ENHRY and CDR2 is SYGVKD. This CDR3 region has 14 residues. V was trimmed by 2 bases and J by 6 bases, leaving 11 bases between them. Through a sample-barcoded 5' primer and a J-beta primer mix, a second PCR was run for 7 to 11 cycles. TCRdb analysed the 5' RACE reads with MiXCR anew, one entry per CDR3 protein. Here the sample spans fewer than 900,000 distinct CDR3 sequences, 49% being singletons.

The sequencing input was blood. The chain recombines TRBV10-3 with TRBJ2-4; tentative D call: TRBD2 (6 bases). The sequence came from a woman aged 55-69 years in good health. The CDR3 here is CAISEVGGGNIQYF. CDR3 DNA: TGTGCCATCAGTGAGGTGGGAGGAGGAAACATTCAGTACTTC.